The next 31 T cell receptor beta chains were all read from a single sample in a study of monozygotic twins with inflammatory bowel disease. No DNA is given; TCRdb re-called the 5' RACE reads and lists each CDR3 protein once. This repertoire includes around 370,000 distinct CDR3 sequences. The specimen was blood. The receptors stem from a human donor with ulcerative colitis or Crohn's disease, or a healthy co-twin of an affected twin (not recorded which).

The genes are TRBV6-2 or TRBV6-3 and TRBJ1-1; TCRdb reports TRBD1, a call that lacks DNA to check it against. Looked up from germline, CDR1 is MNHEY and CDR2 is SVGEGT. CDR3 length: 13 residues. The CDR3 spells CASSYLPPAEASF.

The chain has TRBV19 and TRBJ2-3; TCRdb's D gene call, TRBD1, goes unchecked for lack of DNA. The CDR3 totals 17 residues. Germline V gene sequence: CDR1 LNHDA, CDR2 SQIVND (reference sequence). The CDR3 loop is CASSIGGTGARTDTQYF. The variable domain in full, with the rest retrieved from reference TRBV19 and TRBJ2-3, is DGGITQSPKYLFRKEGQNVTLSCEQNLNHDAMYWYRQDPGQGLRLIYYSQIVNDFQKGDIAEGYSVSREKKESFPLTVTSAQKNPTAFYLCASSIGGTGARTDTQYFGPGTRLTVL.

V and J are TRBV19 and TRBJ2-1. CDR3 length: 15 residues. Germline assignment: CDR1 LNHDA and CDR2 SQIVND (reference sequence). CDR3 residues: CASSISTSLPNEQFF.

The chain is built from TRBV20-1 and TRBJ1-5. CDR1 is DFQATT, CDR2 SNEGSKA, per germline (reference sequence). The CDR3 sequence is 11 residues long. Here the CDR3 reads CRGLSCQPQHF.

The V call is TRBV7-7, the J call TRBJ2-7; TCRdb proposes TRBD2, but this gene call is untestable without DNA. Per the germline V gene, CDR1 is SSHAT and CDR2 is FNYEAQ (reference sequence). The CDR3 is 16 amino acids. This CDR3 is CASSLGLAGGSYEQYF.

J is TRBJ2-7 and V is TRBV20-1; TCRdb names TRBD1, which stays unverified in the absence of DNA. There are 14 residues in the CDR3. CDR1 and CDR2 from the germline V gene are DFQATT and SNEGSKA (reference sequence). CDR3 sequence reads: CSARRDRGLREQYF.

This chain links TRBV27 with TRBJ2-1; checking the TCRdb D call of TRBD1 is not possible without DNA. The CDR3 has 14 amino acids. Per the germline V gene, CDR1 is MNHEY and CDR2 is SMNVEV (reference sequence). The CDR3 region is CASSLGHAYNEQFF.

The rearrangement uses TRBV7-3 and TRBJ2-3; TCRdb's D call, TRBD2, is unchecked because there is no DNA. CDR3 length: 17 residues. The germline CDR1 and CDR2 sequences are SGHTA and FQGTGA. The CDR3 loop is CASSLRGPAGGSDTQYF.

The genes are TRBV29-1 and TRBJ2-2; absent DNA, TCRdb's TRBD2 call cannot be checked. CDR1 is SQVTM, CDR2 ANQGSEA, per germline. CDR3 length equals 14 residues. The CDR3: CSAPGTSYTGELFF.

The chain couples TRBV18 to TRBJ2-1; the TRBD1 assignment by TCRdb is unverifiable without DNA. This CDR3 comprises 15 residues. Germline CDR1 KGHSH, CDR2 LQKENI. CDR3: CASTETGHSYNEQFF. Drawing the rest from reference TRBV18 and TRBJ2-1, the complete variable domain is NAGVMQNPRHLVRRRGQEARLRCSPMKGHSHVYWYRQLPEEGLKFMVYLQKENIIDESGMPKERFSAEFPKEGPSILRIQQVVRGDSAAYFCASTETGHSYNEQFFGPGTRLTVL.

J is TRBJ2-7 and V is TRBV29-1; lacking DNA, the TRBD2 call made by TCRdb goes unchecked. The CDR3 is 14 amino acids. Germline CDR1 and CDR2: SQVTM and ANQGSEA. CDR3 sequence reads: CSVGGLAGAYEQYF.

The V gene is TRBV5-1, the J gene TRBJ2-3; the D call from TCRdb, TRBD1, cannot be confirmed without DNA. The CDR3 totals 16 residues. The germline V gene has CDR1 SGHRS and CDR2 YFSETQ. Here the CDR3 reads CASSLSTGSGTDTQYF.

The chain links TRBV10-3 to TRBJ1-5; the TCRdb call, TRBD1, lacks DNA for checking. Germline V gene sequence: CDR1 ENHRY, CDR2 SYGVKD. CDR3 size: 13 residues. This CDR3 reads CAIRDRDGQPQHF.

The V gene is TRBV20-1, the J gene TRBJ2-2; the D gene TCRdb calls, TRBD1, cannot be checked with no DNA. The CDR3 is made up of 15 amino acids. The germline CDR1 and CDR2 sequences are DFQATT and SNEGSKA (reference sequence). This CDR3 reads CSAISPAWGTGELFF.

The chain uses TRBV7-2 and TRBJ1-6; the TCRdb call, TRBD1, lacks DNA for checking. From germline, CDR1 is SGHTA and CDR2 FQGNSA. The CDR3 is 14 residues long. CDR3 sequence: CASSQQGSNSPLHF.

This chain joins TRBV20-1 and TRBJ2-2; TCRdb indicates TRBD2, and absent DNA this call remains unverified. The CDR3 covers 14 residues. CDR1 DFQATT and CDR2 SNEGSKA come from the germline V gene (reference sequence). CDR3 residues: CSARVSGDTGELFF.

The chain links TRBV7-2 to TRBJ1-1; the TRBD1 assignment by TCRdb is unverifiable without DNA. Germline values: CDR1 SGHTA, CDR2 FQGNSA. The CDR3 spans 12 residues. The CDR3 protein is CASSLRWDRAFF.

V and J are TRBV12-3 or TRBV12-4 and TRBJ2-7; as DNA is missing, the TRBD1 call by TCRdb cannot be tested. There are 15 residues in the CDR3. The CDR3 protein is CASSPAGTGPYEQYF.

The V gene is TRBV5-1, the J gene TRBJ1-1. From germline, CDR1 is SGHRS and CDR2 YFSETQ. The CDR3 has 16 residues. The CDR3 loop reads CASSLELGRLNTEAFF.

V gene TRBV6-5 combines with J gene TRBJ2-3; TCRdb proposes TRBD2, but this gene call is untestable without DNA. This CDR3 comprises 16 residues. Germline V gene sequence: CDR1 MNHEY, CDR2 SVGAGI. CDR3 loop: CASSYSGGGVSDTQYF.

The J gene is TRBJ1-4, the V gene TRBV9. The CDR3 extends over 13 amino acids. The germline V gene encodes CDR1 SGDLS and CDR2 YYNGEE. CDR3 sequence: CASSFTANEKLFF.

The V and J genes are TRBV7-3 and TRBJ2-1. The CDR3 totals 14 residues. Per the germline V gene, CDR1 is SGHTA and CDR2 is FQGTGA. This CDR3 is CASSFASSYNEQFF.

The chain joins TRBV7-2 to TRBJ1-4; the D gene TCRdb calls, TRBD1, cannot be checked with no DNA. Germline V CDR1 and CDR2: SGHTA, FQGNSA. This CDR3 has 15 residues. CDR3 amino acids: CASSPGFATNEKLFF. The whole variable domain, filled in from reference TRBV7-2 and TRBJ1-4, reads GAGVSQSPSNKVTEKGKDVELRCDPISGHTALYWYRQSLGQGLEFLIYFQGNSAPDKSGLPSDRFSAERTGGSVSTLTIQRTQQEDSAVYLCASSPGFATNEKLFFGSGTQLSVL.

The V and J genes are TRBV12-3 or TRBV12-4 and TRBJ1-1. There are 14 residues in the CDR3. Here the CDR3 reads CASSLVTRRTEAFF.

This chain links TRBV5-1 with TRBJ2-3; TCRdb selects TRBD1, and the lack of DNA leaves this call unchecked. The CDR3 loop spans 17 amino acids. The V gene's germline CDR1 is SGHRS and CDR2 YFSETQ. CDR3 region: CASSLVPRGRSTDTQYF.

The rearrangement uses TRBV5-1 and TRBJ2-7; TCRdb's D gene call, TRBD1, goes unchecked for lack of DNA. CDR1 SGHRS and CDR2 YFSETQ come from the germline V gene. The CDR3 has 14 amino acids. This chain's CDR3 is CASSPGTDPYEQYF.

The CDR3 reads CSGTPRVRIETQYF. The chain joins TRBV20-1 to TRBJ2-5; TCRdb picks TRBD1, but there is no DNA to check that call. The CDR3 runs to 14 residues. CDR1 is DFQATT, CDR2 SNEGSKA, per germline (reference sequence).

V is TRBV7-6 and J is TRBJ2-2; without DNA, the TCRdb call of TRBD2 cannot be checked. Germline V gene lookup returns CDR1 SGHVS and CDR2 FNYEAQ. CDR3 length: 14 amino acids. CDR3 sequence: CASSLRGSAGELFF.

The V call is TRBV11-2, the J call TRBJ1-6. Germline V CDR1 and CDR2: SGHAT, FQNNGV. The CDR3 has 18 amino acids. CDR3 in amino acids: CASSPLPPAGYYNSPLHF.

This chain uses TRBV19 with TRBJ1-2; no DNA is available, so the TRBD1 call from TCRdb remains unchecked. The germline CDR1 and CDR2 sequences are LNHDA and SQIVND (reference sequence). The CDR3 loop spans 17 amino acids. CDR3 region: CASSIMIGAGGLYGYTF. Full variable domain (remainder filled in from reference TRBV19 and TRBJ1-2): DGGITQSPKYLFRKEGQNVTLSCEQNLNHDAMYWYRQDPGQGLRLIYYSQIVNDFQKGDIAEGYSVSREKKESFPLTVTSAQKNPTAFYLCASSIMIGAGGLYGYTFGSGTRLTVV.

This chain's CDR3 is CASSPPGTSGLDTQYF. The chain recombines TRBV18 with TRBJ2-3; TCRdb's D call, TRBD2, is unchecked because there is no DNA. Looked up from germline, CDR1 is KGHSH and CDR2 is LQKENI. This CDR3 is built from 16 residues.